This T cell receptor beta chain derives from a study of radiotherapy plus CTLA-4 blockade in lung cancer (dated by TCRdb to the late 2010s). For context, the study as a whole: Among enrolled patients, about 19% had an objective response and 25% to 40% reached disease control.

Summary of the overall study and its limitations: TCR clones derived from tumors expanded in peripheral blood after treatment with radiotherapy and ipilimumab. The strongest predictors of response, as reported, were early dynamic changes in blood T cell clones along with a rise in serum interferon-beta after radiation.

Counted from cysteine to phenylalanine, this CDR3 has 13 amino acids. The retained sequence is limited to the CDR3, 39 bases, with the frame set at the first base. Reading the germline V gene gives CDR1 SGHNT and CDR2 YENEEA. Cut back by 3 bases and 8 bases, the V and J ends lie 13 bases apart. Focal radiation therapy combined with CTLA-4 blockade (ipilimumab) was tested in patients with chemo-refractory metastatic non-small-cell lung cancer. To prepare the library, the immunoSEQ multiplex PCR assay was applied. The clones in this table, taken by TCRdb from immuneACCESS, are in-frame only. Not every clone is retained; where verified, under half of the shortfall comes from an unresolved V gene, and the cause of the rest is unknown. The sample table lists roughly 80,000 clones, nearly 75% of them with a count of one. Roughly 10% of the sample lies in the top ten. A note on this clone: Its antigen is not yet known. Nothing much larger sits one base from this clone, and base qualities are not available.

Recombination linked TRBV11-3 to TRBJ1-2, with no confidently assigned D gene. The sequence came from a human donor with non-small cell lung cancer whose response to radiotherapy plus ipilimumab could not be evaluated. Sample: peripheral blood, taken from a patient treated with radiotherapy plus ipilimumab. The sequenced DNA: TGTGCCAGCAGCTTGATGGCCACGGAGGGCTACACCTTC. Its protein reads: CASSLMATEGYTF.